One sample yielded the 30 T cell receptor beta chains listed below, sequenced in a study of siplizumab effects on memory and regulatory T cells. Generated by immunoSEQ multiplex PCR, the TCRdb table keeps only in-frame clones and is missing some. The table lists roughly 100,000 clones, roughly 91% of them singletons. The sample comprised CD4+ T cells sorted from blood. The receptors shown here come from a human donor in good health.

The chain employs TRBV5-6 and TRBJ1-1; 7 bases are shared with TRBD1. J was trimmed by 4 bases and V by 4 bases; bases with no gene match: 13. Germline CDR1 and CDR2: SGHDT and YYEEEE. The CDR3 totals 16 residues. The CDR3, as DNA: TGTGCCAGCAGCCTTATATCGACAGGGCTTGTCACTGAAGCTTTCTTT. This translates into CASSLISTGLVTEAFF.

This clone appeared once. The V call is TRBV4-1, the J call TRBJ2-5; 8 bases are shared with TRBD1. J was trimmed by 5 bases and V by 1 base; bases with no gene match: 9. The CDR3 is 16 residues long. Germline CDR1 MGHRA, CDR2 YSYEKL. Here the CDR3 reads CASSQAHGQGWETQYF. The CDR3 DNA reads as TGCGCCAGCAGCCAAGCCCACGGACAGGGCTGGGAGACCCAGTACTTC.

The chain is built from TRBV19 and TRBJ2-7; D is perhaps TRBD1 or TRBD2 (6 bases each). Germline loops: CDR1 LNHDA, CDR2 SQIVND (reference sequence). The CDR3 is 13 residues long. Trimming cost V 4 bases and J 6 bases, with 13 bases left between them. Here the CDR3 DNA reads TGTGCCAGTAGTACTCGGGGGCGTGGCGAGCAGTACTTC. The encoded protein is CASSTRGRGEQYF.

The chain has TRBV11-2 and TRBJ2-7; TRBD1 is a possible D gene (5 bases). The CDR3 has 14 residues. Trimming took off 0 bases at V and 1 base at J, with 7 bases between the two ends. Germline V gene sequence: CDR1 SGHAT, CDR2 FQNNGV. CDR3 in amino acids: CASSLDDRSYEQYF. The DNA of the CDR3 is TGTGCCAGCAGCTTAGATGACAGATCCTACGAGCAGTACTTC.

The chain has TRBV29-1 and TRBJ2-1; D possibly uses TRBD1 or TRBD2 (7 bases each). Trimming removed 3 bases at V and 9 bases at J, with 15 bases between. The CDR3 has 13 residues. Germline CDR1 is SQVTM and CDR2 is ANQGSEA. The CDR3 sequence is CSVDEQGRGEQFF. In DNA, the CDR3 is TGCAGCGTTGACGAACAGGGGAGGGGTGAGCAGTTCTTC.

J is TRBJ2-7 and V is TRBV7-8, with TRBD2 as a possible D gene (5 bases). The length of the CDR3 is 16 residues. The V and J ends lost 0 bases and 6 bases respectively, with 18 bases between them. CDR1 is SGHVS and CDR2 is FQNEAQ in the germline V gene. This CDR3 reads CASSLARVPSGVEQYF. The CDR3 nucleotides read TGTGCCAGCAGCTTAGCGAGGGTCCCCAGCGGAGTCGAGCAGTACTTC.

This chain uses TRBV19 with TRBJ2-3; a weak D match, TRBD2 (5 bases). CDR1 and CDR2 from the germline V gene are LNHDA and SQIVND (reference sequence). V was trimmed by 3 bases and J by 3 bases, leaving 13 bases between them. This CDR3 is built from 15 residues. The CDR3 DNA reads TGTGCCAGTAGTATGGCGAGGGTTCGTACAGATACGCAGTATTTT. This codes for CASSMARVRTDTQYF.

Regarding this clone: Other DNA sequences in the sample encode the same CDR3. The chain couples TRBV30 to TRBJ1-2; TRBD1 might be the D (6 bases). Germline V gene lookup returns CDR1 GTSNPN and CDR2 SVGIG (reference sequence). CDR3 size: 12 residues. The germline V and J ends were trimmed by 1 base and 4 bases, with 7 bases remaining between them. CDR3 residues: CAWSEGGYGYTF. CDR3 nucleotides: TGTGCCTGGAGTGAAGGGGGCTATGGCTACACCTTC.

This chain uses TRBV5-6 with TRBJ1-2; possibly TRBD1 for D (5 bases). Germline lookup yields CDR1 SGHDT and CDR2 YYEEEE. The CDR3 sequence is 14 residues long. V lost 2 bases and J 7 bases, leaving 15 bases between the germline ends. The CDR3 DNA follows: TGTGCCAGCAGCTTATGGGGCATCCCCAGTGGCTACACCTTC. As protein: CASSLWGIPSGYTF.

This rearrangement joins TRBV20-1 to TRBJ2-7; D is tentatively TRBD1 or TRBD2 (5 bases each). From germline, CDR1 is DFQATT and CDR2 SNEGSKA (reference sequence). The CDR3 is 11 amino acids. Trimming took off 7 bases at V and 3 bases at J, with 10 bases between the two ends. This CDR3 is CSGQRDYEQYF. CDR3 in DNA: TGCAGTGGACAGAGGGACTACGAGCAGTACTTC.

The chain is built from TRBV19 and TRBJ1-2, with 8 nucleotides matching TRBD1. CDR3 length: 15 amino acids. V trimming: 4 bases; J trimming: 8 bases; junction bases outside the gene matches: 12. Germline V CDR1 and CDR2: LNHDA, SQIVND (reference sequence). The CDR3 DNA is TGTGCCAGTAGTACTTATGACAGGGGATTCGGGGGCTACACCTTC. It specifies CASSTYDRGFGGYTF.

The rearrangement joins TRBV29-1 to TRBJ1-1; TRBD1 matches 10 bases. Trimming removed 4 bases from V and 1 base from J; junction bases left unmatched: 12. Germline V gene data show CDR1 as SQVTM and CDR2 as ANQGSEA. The CDR3 consists of 17 residues. For the CDR3, the DNA is TGCAGCGTTGGCCCACTGACAGGGGGCCTCGGGAACACTGAAGCTTTCTTT. This translates into CSVGPLTGGLGNTEAFF.

V is TRBV15 and J is TRBJ2-7; unclear D gene. This CDR3 is 12 amino acids long. The V end was cut by 1 base, the J end by 6 bases, with 7 bases between. Looked up from germline, CDR1 is LNHNV and CDR2 is YYDKDF (reference sequence). The CDR3 loop is CATSRAESEQYF. DNA of the CDR3: TGTGCCACCAGCAGAGCGGAATCCGAGCAGTACTTC.

This clone was counted a single time. The V call is TRBV18, the J call TRBJ2-7; 11 nucleotides match TRBD1. Germline CDR1 KGHSH, CDR2 LQKENI. The CDR3 runs 15 residues. Losses at the gene ends were 6 bases for V and 5 bases for J; bases not matched to a gene: 9. The chain's CDR3 is CASSAGQGAHNEQYF. The CDR3 region has the DNA TGTGCCAGCTCGGCAGGACAGGGGGCGCACAACGAGCAGTACTTC. Full variable domain (outside the CDR3, taken from reference TRBV18 and TRBJ2-7): NAGVMQNPRHLVRRRGQEARLRCSPMKGHSHVYWYRQLPEEGLKFMVYLQKENIIDESGMPKERFSAEFPKEGPSILRIQQVVRGDSAAYFCASSAGQGAHNEQYFGPGTRLTVT.

The count of this clone is one. The genes are TRBV6-5 and TRBJ2-7; 9 bases agree with TRBD1. Looked up from germline, CDR1 is MNHEY and CDR2 is SVGAGI. The CDR3 is 14 residues long. Unmatched junction bases numbered 6, after V lost 7 bases and J lost 2 bases. The CDR3, as DNA: TGTGCCAGCAAACTCTGGACAGGGGCCTACGAGCAGTACTTC. This sequence encodes CASKLWTGAYEQYF.

V gene TRBV7-9 combines with J gene TRBJ2-5; maybe TRBD2 (6 bases). Trimming left V 5 bases short and J 9 bases short, with 22 bases between. Germline loops: CDR1 SEHNR, CDR2 FQNEAQ (reference sequence). This CDR3 comprises 15 residues. CDR3 protein: CASSPRTGDWGAQYF. DNA of the CDR3: TGTGCCAGCAGCCCACGAACGGGGGACTGGGGGGCCCAGTACTTC.

This clone occurred once. V is TRBV5-1 and J is TRBJ1-2; 9 positions match TRBD1. The trim removed 0 bases at V and 2 bases at J, leaving 5 bases unmatched. Germline lookup yields CDR1 SGHRS and CDR2 YFSETQ. The CDR3 spans 16 residues. CDR3 sequence: CASSLATGGSNYGYTF. The CDR3, as DNA: TGCGCCAGCAGCTTGGCGACAGGGGGATCGAACTATGGCTACACCTTC.

The J gene is TRBJ1-6, the V gene TRBV10-3; the match to TRBD1 covers 9 bases. The CDR3 is 15 amino acids. V dropped 3 bases and J dropped 9; count of bases not matched to a gene: 6. Germline CDR1 is ENHRY and CDR2 is SYGVKD. The CDR3 protein is CAISDPGQGGSPLHF. CDR3 bases: TGTGCCATCAGTGATCCGGGACAGGGAGGTTCACCCCTCCACTTT.

The chain uses TRBV27 and TRBJ1-2, with 8 bases that match TRBD1. The CDR3 runs to 15 residues. Unmatched junction bases numbered 13, after V lost 5 bases and J lost 8 bases. Germline CDR1 is MNHEY and CDR2 is SMNVEV (reference sequence). The CDR3 loop is CASSTWDRPFGGYTF. CDR3 DNA: TGTGCCAGCAGTACCTGGGACAGGCCCTTCGGAGGCTACACCTTC.

The chain combines TRBV9 with TRBJ1-3; the D gene is possibly TRBD1 (5 bases). CDR3 length: 14 amino acids. V was trimmed by 4 bases and J by 3 bases, leaving 11 bases between them. Germline V lookup: CDR1 SGDLS, CDR2 YYNGEE. This CDR3 reads CASSLGTVGNTIYF. The CDR3 nucleotides read TGTGCCAGCAGCCTTGGGACGGTTGGAAACACCATATATTTT.

This chain uses TRBV27 with TRBJ2-1; TRBD1 matches at 11 bases. Germline CDR1 and CDR2: MNHEY and SMNVEV (reference sequence). Losses at the gene ends were 9 bases for V and 4 bases for J; bases not matched to a gene: 5. There are 14 residues in the CDR3. CDR3 protein: CASSRDRGYNEQFF. For the CDR3, the DNA is TGTGCCAGTTCCCGGGACAGGGGGTACAATGAGCAGTTCTTC.

This chain joins TRBV6-1 and TRBJ1-1, with D unresolved. V dropped 5 bases and J dropped 8 bases, with 18 bases sitting between them. From germline, CDR1 is MNHNS and CDR2 SASEGT. CDR3 length: 14 amino acids. The CDR3: CASSYLDENKEAFF. The DNA of the CDR3 is TGTGCCAGCAGTTATCTGGACGAGAACAAGGAAGCTTTCTTT.

This clone appeared once. The chain recombines TRBV12-5 with TRBJ2-3; D ambiguous. Trimming shortened V by 6 bases and J by 8 bases, and 18 bases separated the two germline ends. CDR3 length: 14 amino acids. Germline values: CDR1 LGHNT, CDR2 FRNRAP. The CDR3 nucleotides are TGTGCTAGTGGCTCTCCAAATGCCTACGGTACGCAGTATTTT. Translated: CASGSPNAYGTQYF.

The rearrangement uses TRBV4-2 and TRBJ1-2; D gene ambiguous. V was pared by 2 bases and J by 7 bases, with 11 bases between. CDR1 LGHNA and CDR2 YNFKEQ come from the germline V gene. This CDR3 contains 13 residues. The CDR3 bases are TGTGCCAGCAGCCAATCCGGAGTAGGTGGCTACACCTTC. Protein sequence: CASSQSGVGGYTF.

The rearrangement joins TRBV10-1 to TRBJ2-3; perhaps TRBD2 as D (5 bases). Germline V gene data show CDR1 as WNHNN and CDR2 as SYGVQD (reference sequence). V was shortened by 3 bases and J by 5 bases, with 9 bases between the two germline ends. The CDR3 runs 13 residues. The CDR3 here is CASSDSGKDTQYF. As DNA, the CDR3 is TGCGCCAGCAGTGATTCGGGGAAAGATACGCAGTATTTT.

The V call is TRBV7-9, the J call TRBJ2-2, with TRBD2 matching over 10 bases. The length of the CDR3 is 18 residues. V lost 5 bases and J lost 6; bases outside the gene matches: 15. Germline V gives CDR1 SEHNR, CDR2 FQNEAQ (reference sequence). The CDR3 DNA reads TGTGCCAGCAGCGCCCGAGGGACTAGCGTCACCCACGCCGGGGAGCTGTTTTTT. Translating it yields CASSARGTSVTHAGELFF.

The chain has TRBV7-2 and TRBJ2-3, with D possibly called TRBD1 or TRBD2 (5 bases each). CDR1 and CDR2 from the germline V gene are SGHTA and FQGNSA. This CDR3 spans 13 amino acids. Trimming removed 4 bases at V and 4 bases at J, with 9 bases between. CDR3 region: CASSYQGADTQYF. In DNA form, the CDR3 reads TGTGCCAGCAGCTATCAGGGAGCAGATACGCAGTATTTT.

V gene TRBV19 combines with J gene TRBJ2-7; 9 positions agree with TRBD1. V lost 5 bases to trimming and J lost 4 bases; unmatched junction nucleotides: 9. Germline values: CDR1 LNHDA, CDR2 SQIVND (reference sequence). The CDR3 runs 15 residues. CDR3 sequence reads: CASSGTGTGKYEQYF. CDR3 bases: TGTGCCAGTAGTGGAACCGGGACAGGGAAGTACGAGCAGTACTTC. The whole variable domain, remainder taken from reference TRBV19 and TRBJ2-7, is DGGITQSPKYLFRKEGQNVTLSCEQNLNHDAMYWYRQDPGQGLRLIYYSQIVNDFQKGDIAEGYSVSREKKESFPLTVTSAQKNPTAFYLCASSGTGTGKYEQYFGPGTRLTVT.

The J gene is TRBJ2-1, the V gene TRBV5-1; the D gene is possibly TRBD1 (5 bases). Germline CDR1 is SGHRS and CDR2 is YFSETQ. CDR3 length: 11 amino acids. Trimming left V 0 bases short and J 10 bases short, with 5 bases between. CDR3 sequence: CASSLDREQFF. The CDR3 bases are TGCGCCAGCAGCTTGGACAGGGAGCAGTTCTTC.

V usage is TRBV5-4 and J usage is TRBJ2-7; D unresolved. The CDR3 extends over 13 amino acids. Germline values: CDR1 SGHNT, CDR2 YYREEE (reference sequence). The ends were cut back, 4 bases at V and 2 bases at J, with 10 bases in the middle. The chain's CDR3 is CASSPGRTYEQYF. CDR3 sequence (DNA): TGTGCCAGCAGCCCAGGCCGGACCTACGAGCAGTACTTC.